This TCR beta chain was documented in a study of blood T cell repertoires in COVID-19. Donors were grouped by their self-reported clinical history. The CDR3 is 15 amino acids. V was clipped by 4 bases and J by 5 bases, with 17 bases between them. Germline lookup yields CDR1 SNHLY and CDR2 FYNNEI. Assay: immunoSEQ multiplex PCR; the TCRdb copy retains only in-frame clones and omits some. The sample shows over 200,000 clones, 70% to 85% of them seen only once. The sequence was collected from a man in his 60s who had recovered from COVID-19. Sequenced: PBMCs or T cells enriched from blood (not recorded which). This chain connects TRBV2 to TRBJ1-1; D not resolved. Here the CDR3 DNA reads TGTGCCAGCAGTGGCATATCGGCGGGGAAAACTGAAGCTTTCTTT. Translated, it gives CASSGISAGKTEAFF.